Presented here are 14 T cell receptor beta chains from one specimen sequenced in a study of CD8 T cells in Susac syndrome. The authors reverse transcribed roughly 0.5 to 1 ug RNA with random hexamers. From the immunoSEQ multiplex PCR reads, TCRdb called clonotypes with MiXCR, one entry per CDR3 protein. The sample has some 200,000 distinct CDR3 sequences, about 90% seen once. Sequencing was done on a sample of CD8+ T cells from PBMCs. The receptors shown here come from a human donor with multiple sclerosis.

This chain's CDR3 is CASSLMGQGQGNEQFF. The CDR3 nucleotides read TGTGCCAGCAGCCTCATGGGACAGGGCCAAGGCAATGAGCAGTTCTTC. The gene calls are TRBV14 and TRBJ2-1; 9 bases are shared with TRBD1. This CDR3 contains 16 residues. From germline, CDR1 is SGHDN and CDR2 FVKESK. J lost 6 bases, V lost 4 bases, and 10 bases had no gene match.

This chain uses TRBV2 with TRBJ1-2; D possibly corresponds to TRBD1 (5 bases). Germline values: CDR1 SNHLY, CDR2 FYNNEI. The CDR3 length is 14 residues. The V and J ends lost 4 bases and 6 bases respectively, with 15 bases between them. As DNA, the CDR3 is TGTGCCAGCAGTGCGGCGTGGCAGGGAAATGGCTACACCTTC. Amino acids: CASSAAWQGNGYTF.

A word on this clonotype: One end of the junction does not line up with germline, which may come from a read error. J is TRBJ2-7 and V is TRBV9; D may be TRBD2 (6 bases). The CDR3 totals 15 residues. Germline CDR1 SGDLS, CDR2 YYNGEE. The CDR3 region is CASSVAGRGSYEQHF. The DNA for the CDR3 is TGTGCCAGCAGCGTAGCAGGCCGGGGGTCCTACGAGCAGCACTTC.

V is TRBV2 and J is TRBJ2-4, with 8 bases fitting TRBD2. Germline values: CDR1 SNHLY, CDR2 FYNNEI. The CDR3 loop spans 17 amino acids. V lost 7 bases to trimming and J lost 7 bases; unmatched junction nucleotides: 18. The CDR3 DNA reads TGTGCCAGCACCCCCCACGGGGGGGGGCCCGGGGGCAACATTCAGTACTTC. This gives the protein CASTPHGGGPGGNIQYF. The full variable domain, with the rest looked up from reference TRBV2 and TRBJ2-4, is EPEVTQTPSHQVTQMGQEVILRCVPISNHLYFYWYRQILGQKVEFLVSFYNNEISEKSEIFDDQFSVERPDGSNFTLKIRSTKLEDSAMYFCASTPHGGGPGGNIQYFGAGTRLSVL.

The V and J genes are TRBV12-3 or TRBV12-4 and TRBJ2-1, with 9 bases aligning to TRBD1. V lost 4 bases to trimming and J lost 5 bases; unmatched junction nucleotides: 9. The CDR3 sequence is 16 residues long. CDR3 coding DNA: TGTGCCAGCAGTTCGGGACAGGGATACCCAAACAATGAGCAGTTCTTC. It encodes CASSSGQGYPNNEQFF.

The chain carries TRBV27 and TRBJ2-3; D unclear. Between the trimmed V and J ends, which lost 0 bases and 2 bases, there was a span of 12 bases. This CDR3 has 16 residues. In germline, CDR1 is MNHEY, CDR2 SMNVEV (reference sequence). As DNA, the CDR3 is TGTGCCAGCAGTTTATCCCTCCGGCGGAACACAGATACGCAGTATTTT. It is translated as CASSLSLRRNTDTQYF.

Here the CDR3 DNA reads TGTGCCAGCAGCCCAAGGCCAGATACGCAGTATTTT. Amino acids: CASSPRPDTQYF. The V and J genes are TRBV11-2 and TRBJ2-3; D gene ambiguous. CDR3 length: 12 amino acids. The germline V gene encodes CDR1 SGHAT and CDR2 FQNNGV. The V end was cut by 5 bases, the J end by 4 bases, with 7 bases between.

The genes are TRBV3-1 and TRBJ2-7; D gene ambiguous. The length of the CDR3 is 16 residues. Trimming stripped 3 bases from V and 3 bases from J, with 18 bases between. Germline V gives CDR1 LGHDT, CDR2 YNNKEL (reference sequence). In DNA, the CDR3 is TGTGCCAGCAGCCAGGCGTTAGGTAACCCGGGCTACGAGCAGTACTTC. Its translation is CASSQALGNPGYEQYF.

The rearrangement uses TRBV20-1 and TRBJ2-1; 11 positions match TRBD2. The CDR3 totals 12 residues. CDR1 DFQATT and CDR2 SNEGSKA come from the germline V gene (reference sequence). The V and J ends lost 1 base and 14 bases, in that order; junction bases with no gene match: 4. The CDR3 is CSARALAGGEFF. In DNA, the CDR3 is TGCAGTGCTAGAGCCCTAGCGGGAGGCGAGTTCTTC.

The genes are TRBV9 and TRBJ1-5; 11 bases agree with TRBD1. Germline V CDR1 and CDR2: SGDLS, YYNGEE. This CDR3 is 15 amino acids long. V dropped 3 bases and J dropped 7; count of bases not matched to a gene: 6. The CDR3, as DNA: TGTGCCAGCAGCGGCGGACAGGGGGCCGGGCAGCCCCAGCATTTT. Its protein is CASSGGQGAGQPQHF.

This chain uses TRBV13 with TRBJ2-1; 13 nucleotides line up with TRBD2. Germline V gives CDR1 PRHDT, CDR2 FYEKMQ (reference sequence). The CDR3 runs 16 residues. The junction had 8 bases not matched to a gene; V was cut back by 5 bases and J by 7 bases. The CDR3, as DNA: TGTGCCAGCAGCGTCGGACTAGCGGGAGATGAAAATGAGCAGTTCTTC. Protein sequence: CASSVGLAGDENEQFF.

The rearrangement joins TRBV3-1 to TRBJ1-1; D is possibly TRBD1 (6 bases). Per germline, CDR1 LGHDT and CDR2 YNNKEL (reference sequence). The V end was cut by 5 bases, the J end by 4 bases, with 17 bases between. CDR3 length equals 15 residues. The CDR3 reads CASSSPTGWGTEAFF. DNA of the CDR3: TGTGCCAGCAGCTCCCCGACAGGATGGGGCACTGAAGCTTTCTTT.

The V call is TRBV7-9, the J call TRBJ2-7; 8 bases align to TRBD2. The CDR3 has 17 residues. After removal of 5 bases from V and 6 bases from J, the junction contained 18 bases not matched to a gene. Germline-derived CDR1 and CDR2 are SEHNR and FQNEAQ (reference sequence). The CDR3 region has the DNA TGTGCCAGCAGCAGTCCTCTAGCGGGCCCTGGTAGGGGCGAGCAGTACTTC. Its protein is CASSSPLAGPGRGEQYF.

The chain employs TRBV19 and TRBJ2-1, with TRBD2 identical over 10 bases. Germline lookup yields CDR1 LNHDA and CDR2 SQIVND (reference sequence). The CDR3 totals 16 residues. After removal of 6 bases from V and 8 bases from J, the junction contained 13 bases not matched to a gene. CDR3 sequence reads: CASSLLAGFPQDEQFF. CDR3 bases: TGTGCCAGTAGCCTACTAGCGGGGTTCCCCCAGGATGAGCAGTTCTTC. Variable domain in full (rest from reference TRBV19 and TRBJ2-1): DGGITQSPKYLFRKEGQNVTLSCEQNLNHDAMYWYRQDPGQGLRLIYYSQIVNDFQKGDIAEGYSVSREKKESFPLTVTSAQKNPTAFYLCASSLLAGFPQDEQFFGPGTRLTVL.